This entry concerns a single TCR beta chain. Its antigen is not known. Germline V gives CDR1 MNHNY, CDR2 SVGAGI (reference sequence). J lost 2 bases, V lost 7 bases, and 16 bases had no gene match. This CDR3 is 18 amino acids long. This sample was included in a study of tumor-infiltrating lymphocytes in primary liver carcinoma. Study-wide context: Donors underwent surgery for histopathologically diagnosed primary liver carcinoma. Points from the study as a whole: Tumors and blood were compared for top-250-clone fraction, and tumors had the significantly higher value (p = 0.039). Bulk samples went unsorted, so CD4+ and CD8+ repertoires were not compared.

With 500 ng total RNA as template and a constant-region primer, TCR beta cDNA was made. Sequencing libraries for TCR beta derived from three nested multiplex PCR rounds that used slightly modified ARM-PCR. For 10 cycles apiece, the opening two PCR rounds ran with TRBV1-TRBV30 forward primers and a C-beta reverse primer. Each CDR3 protein gets one entry after TCRdb re-called the multiplex PCR reads with MiXCR. The sample lists some 190,000 distinct CDR3 sequences, over 50% occurring once. Germline DNA was extracted alongside blood RNA, which was obtained from unsorted whole blood. About 4.1 milliliters of peripheral blood were drawn preoperatively.

The sequencing input was peripheral blood. This chain links TRBV6-6 with TRBJ2-3, with 9 bases that match TRBD1. This clonotype was sampled from a man aged 35 to 55 with primary liver carcinoma and hepatitis B virus infection. The CDR3 region is CASIEEQGASPLTDTQYF. CDR3 in DNA: TGTGCCAGCATCGAGGAACAGGGGGCGTCCCCCCTCACAGATACGCAGTATTTT.